This T cell receptor beta chain comes out of a study of shared clonotypes between healthy human individuals. As for the study in general: Three CD4 naive, three CD4 memory, two CD8 naive and one CD8 memory plate were used per donor.

In regard to this clone: What it binds is unknown.

General study results and limits: Generation probabilities of non-shared clonotypes were lower (relative to those shared by all four donors).

When replicate PCRs were run on sorted subsets, they used 200 to 250 ng DNA, 30,000 to 35,000 T cell genomes. Data came from immunoSEQ multiplex PCR; TCRdb stores just in-frame clones and leaves some out. This sample has about a million clones, with 70% to 85% found just once. Into CD45RA+ naive and CD45RA-negative memory subsets, the CD4+ cells were split. Germline CDR1 reads LNHDA; CDR2 reads SQIVND (reference sequence). CDR3 size: 16 residues. The germline V and J ends were trimmed by 7 bases and 1 base, with 18 bases remaining between them. V gene TRBV19 combines with J gene TRBJ2-3; D gene unclear. Sequencing was done on a sample of memory CD4+ T cells sorted from blood. Sample subset: CD45RA-negative fraction. The sequence derives from a man aged 18 to 30 in good health. Here the CDR3 reads CASKSPGRLGTDTQYF. CDR3 nucleotides: TGTGCCAGTAAAAGTCCGGGTAGGCTCGGCACAGATACGCAGTATTTT.